Here is one T cell receptor (beta chain) with its context. Its antigen remains unknown. This sample is part of a study of cytomegalovirus exposure and HLA in healthy donors. Germline V gives CDR1 LNHNV, CDR2 YYDKDF (reference sequence). The CDR3 contains 17 residues. Trimming pared 6 bases from V and 1 base from J, leaving 19 bases between. The study's findings and limits: Some TCR beta chains (approximately 180 of them) were listed as cytomegalovirus-associated.

The method was immunoSEQ multiplex PCR; TCRdb's version includes in-frame clones alone and lacks a portion of them. This repertoire shows 85,000 to 120,000 clones, roughly nine tenths found once; its top ten account for 1.8%. The V and J genes are TRBV15 and TRBJ2-4, with a weak D call TRBD1 (5 bases). The sample was PBMCs. The sequence came from a woman younger than 30 in good health and CMV-seropositive. CDR3 loop: CATRPGIVFVAKNIQYF. CDR3 in DNA: TGTGCCACCAGACCAGGGATCGTGTTCGTGGCCAAAAACATTCAGTACTTC.